These T cell receptor beta chains were read from a single sample in a study of cytomegalovirus exposure and HLA in healthy donors. TCRdb's table, derived via immunoSEQ multiplex PCR, lists solely in-frame clones and lacks some. The sample includes approximately 150,000 clones, approximately 80% of them seen just once. The sequenced material came from PBMCs. The receptors derive from a man in his forties in good health and CMV-seronegative. Each CDR3 is given with its conserved first and last residue. Each record gives: clone size, V gene, D gene, J gene, CDR3 DNA, CDR3 protein. A D gene is named only where the DNA matches it firmly. The size field is filled for only some rows; it gives once, few, many or a size class.

size: .
V: TRBV9
D: TRBD2
J: TRBJ2-3
DNA: TGTGCCAGCAGCGTAGCGGGGGGGACCACAGATACGCAGTATTTT
CDR3: CASSVAGGTTDTQYF

size: .
V: TRBV7-3
D: .
J: TRBJ2-5
DNA: TGTGCCAGCAGCCCAAGAGGGGGGACCCAGTACTTC
CDR3: CASSPRGGTQYF

size: few
V: TRBV5-4
D: .
J: TRBJ2-7
DNA: TGTGCCAGCACCCAGACGGGCTCCTACGAGCAGTACTTC
CDR3: CASTQTGSYEQYF

size: .
V: TRBV7-9
D: .
J: TRBJ1-5
DNA: TGTGCCAGTGGGCGGGGGAATCAGCCCCAGCATTTT
CDR3: CASGRGNQPQHF

size: .
V: TRBV9
D: TRBD2
J: TRBJ2-3
DNA: TGTGCCAGCAGCGTAGAGGCGGGGGGGCCCGCAGATACGCAGTATTTT
CDR3: CASSVEAGGPADTQYF

size: .
V: TRBV30
D: .
J: TRBJ1-1
DNA: TGTGCCTGGAGGCCTGGATGGGGCGCAGTTATGAACACTGAAGCTTTCTTT
CDR3: CAWRPGWGAVMNTEAFF

size: .
V: TRBV7-2
D: .
J: TRBJ2-2
DNA: TGTGCCAGCAGCTTAGGCTATCGTAGCGTGAACACCGGGGAGCTGTTTTTT
CDR3: CASSLGYRSVNTGELFF

size: few
V: TRBV6-1
D: .
J: TRBJ1-3
DNA: TGTGCCAGCAGTGAATATAACAGCCCTGGAAACACCATATATTTT
CDR3: CASSEYNSPGNTIYF

size: .
V: TRBV7-9
D: .
J: TRBJ2-5
DNA: TGTGCCAGCAGCTCACGGGGGGCAGGGGTAGGAGAGACCCAGTACTTC
CDR3: CASSSRGAGVGETQYF

size: .
V: TRBV6-5
D: .
J: TRBJ1-1
DNA: TGTGCCAGCAGGGAGAGGGCGGTTACTGAAGCTTTCTTT
CDR3: CASRERAVTEAFF

size: .
V: TRBV6-5
D: .
J: TRBJ1-5
DNA: TGTGCCAGCAGTTTGTCGACAGTTCAGCCCCAGCATTTT
CDR3: CASSLSTVQPQHF

size: .
V: TRBV10-3
D: .
J: TRBJ1-1
DNA: TGTGCCATCAGTGAGGGGCCAGGGGTCACTGAAGCTTTCTTT
CDR3: CAISEGPGVTEAFF

size: .
V: TRBV30
D: .
J: TRBJ1-1
DNA: TGTGCCTGGGCTAGATTCATGAACACTGAAGCTTTCTTT
CDR3: CAWARFMNTEAFF

size: .
V: TRBV9
D: .
J: TRBJ1-1
DNA: TGTGCCAGCAGCGCCCTCTCAGGGCTGAGCACTGAAGCTTTCTTT
CDR3: CASSALSGLSTEAFF

size: .
V: TRBV9
D: TRBD1
J: TRBJ2-5
DNA: TGTGCCAGCAACCAGGGACAGGGGCACCAAGAGACCCAGTACTTC
CDR3: CASNQGQGHQETQYF

size: .
V: TRBV28
D: .
J: TRBJ1-6
DNA: TGTGCCAGCAGCCGACCCCCCGAGGTAGTTTCTAATTCACCCCTCCACTTT
CDR3: CASSRPPEVVSNSPLHF

size: .
V: TRBV12-1
D: .
J: TRBJ2-5
DNA: TGTGCCTATTACCCAGCGTACCAAGAGACCCAGTACTTC
CDR3: CAYYPAYQETQYF

size: .
V: TRBV15
D: TRBD1
J: TRBJ1-1
DNA: TGTGCCACCAGCATCAAAAGAGGGGGCTGGGGTGAAGCTTTCTTT
CDR3: CATSIKRGGWGEAFF

size: .
V: TRBV25-1
D: TRBD2
J: TRBJ2-1
DNA: TGTGCCAGCAGTGTCTTAACTAGCGACTACAATGAGCAGTTCTTC
CDR3: CASSVLTSDYNEQFF

size: few
V: TRBV7-3
D: .
J: TRBJ1-1
DNA: TGTGCCAGCAGTCGGGGGGCAGGTAACACTGAAGCTTTCTTT
CDR3: CASSRGAGNTEAFF

size: .
V: TRBV12-5
D: TRBD2
J: TRBJ2-1
DNA: TGTGCTAGTGGTTTGAACGGGGGGGCCAGGAATGAGCAGTTCTTC
CDR3: CASGLNGGARNEQFF

size: .
V: TRBV28
D: TRBD1
J: TRBJ1-5
DNA: TGTGCCAGCAGCTCCGGGACAGGGGGCAATCAGCCCCAGCATTTT
CDR3: CASSSGTGGNQPQHF

size: .
V: TRBV5-4
D: TRBD2
J: TRBJ2-7
DNA: TGTGCCAGCAGCATGGGGGGGACTTACGGAGGCGAGCAGTACTTC
CDR3: CASSMGGTYGGEQYF

size: .
V: TRBV5-6
D: TRBD1
J: TRBJ2-2
DNA: TGTGCCAGCAGCTCTACTGGCCGGGACAGGACGAACACCGGGGAGCTGTTTTTT
CDR3: CASSSTGRDRTNTGELFF

size: .
V: TRBV6-5
D: TRBD1
J: TRBJ1-1
DNA: TGTGCCAGCAGGACGGGACAGGGTTTGCGAGCTTTCTTT
CDR3: CASRTGQGLRAFF

size: .
V: TRBV4-3
D: .
J: TRBJ2-4
DNA: TGCGCCAGCAGCCAAGATTTGGGCGTACTAGCCAAAAACATTCAGTACTTC
CDR3: CASSQDLGVLAKNIQYF

size: .
V: TRBV9
D: .
J: TRBJ1-4
DNA: TGTGCCAGCAGCGCCAACCCCGCTCGGGGTGAAAAACTGTTTTTT
CDR3: CASSANPARGEKLFF

size: .
V: TRBV21-1
D: .
J: TRBJ1-4
DNA: TGTGCCATCGCCGGGACAGTCTTT
CDR3: CAIAGTVF

size: once
V: TRBV7-8
D: TRBD1
J: TRBJ2-7
DNA: TGTGCCAGCAGCTTAGTCGGGACAGGGACCTACGAGCAGTACTTC
CDR3: CASSLVGTGTYEQYF

size: .
V: TRBV29-1
D: .
J: TRBJ2-5
DNA: TGCAGCGTTGAGGGAGTAGTAGGAGAGACCCAGTACTTC
CDR3: CSVEGVVGETQYF

size: once
V: TRBV7-3
D: TRBD1
J: TRBJ2-5
DNA: TGTGCCAGCAGCTCGGGACAGGGGGAGACCCAGTACTTC
CDR3: CASSSGQGETQYF

size: .
V: TRBV7-6
D: .
J: TRBJ2-5
DNA: TGTGCCAGCAGCTCGCCCGGGGGAGACCAGTACTTC
CDR3: CASSSPGGDQYF

size: once
V: TRBV27
D: .
J: TRBJ1-4
DNA: TGTGCCAGCAGTCAAGCCGGGACAAATAATGAAAAACTGTTTTTT
CDR3: CASSQAGTNNEKLFF

size: .
V: TRBV7-9
D: TRBD2
J: TRBJ2-7
DNA: TGTGCCAGCCAGCGGGGGGGGCTCGAGCAGTACTTC
CDR3: CASQRGGLEQYF